The T cell receptor beta chain under discussion was sequenced for a study of T cells in Graves' hyperthyroidism and ophthalmopathy. Amplification of TCR beta CDR3 regions used RNA as the template. First-round RT-PCR with HTBI primers amplified the TCR CDR3 region. TCRdb itself ran the multiplex PCR reads through MiXCR, one entry per CDR3 protein. The sample has some 200,000 distinct CDR3 sequences; approximately 17% are singletons. No ophthalmopathy progression within 18 months constituted stable Graves' hyperthyroidism. PBMCs were obtained from approximately 10 ml fresh peripheral blood. This clonotype has only a few counts. The receptor was derived from a man aged 50 or older with Graves' hyperthyroidism. Sequenced input: blood.

The CDR3 spells CASNGREGRMNTEAFF. The CDR3 DNA reads as TGTGCCAGCAACGGACGAGAGGGGCGCATGAACACTGAAGCTTTCTTT. The chain links TRBV7-9 to TRBJ1-1; a possible D gene is TRBD1 (5 bases). This CDR3 is 16 amino acids long. Germline CDR1 and CDR2: SEHNR and FQNEAQ (reference sequence). The ends were cut back, 7 bases at V and 0 bases at J, with 18 bases in the middle.